This T cell receptor (beta chain) comes out of a study of T cell responses to AZD1222 COVID-19 vaccine. Study background: Pooled samples include second doses given at about 4 or 12 weeks.

Study-wide points: Clonal diversity was possibly underestimated, and white British individuals and females predominated among donors.

On this clone itself: Antigen specificity is unknown. The same CDR3 also results from other DNA sequences found in this sample.

Germline V gives CDR1 SEHNR, CDR2 FQNEAQ (reference sequence). The CDR3 is 14 residues long. V lost 1 base, J lost 0 bases, and 4 bases lay in between. Measured with immunoSEQ multiplex PCR; TCRdb has only the in-frame clones, and not every one. The data show 110,000 to 150,000 clones, roughly 90% seen once. V gene TRBV7-9 combines with J gene TRBJ1-5, with no clear D. This material consisted of peripheral blood, taken on day 0 of AZD1222 vaccination. This TCR was sampled from an adult in good health. The CDR3 reads CASSLDNSNQPQHF. DNA of the CDR3: TGTGCCAGCAGCTTAGATAATAGCAATCAGCCCCAGCATTTT.